The 25 T cell receptor beta chains given below trace back to one sample, sequenced in a study of graft-versus-host responses after intestinal transplantation (TCRdb year 2021). The library came from the immunoSEQ multiplex PCR assay. Drawn from immuneACCESS, this table holds only the in-frame rearrangements with V and J called that TCRdb kept. Clones are partly lost; checked studies trace under half to an unresolved V gene and leave the rest unexplained. For this sample the table gives over 75,000 clones, of which around 90% were detected only once. The top ten clonotypes cover roughly 0.31% of the sample. Antigen specificity for these receptors is unknown. Interpreted using the paper, the time point label stands for: cells obtained before transplantation from donor or recipient. Specimen: unstimulated CD4+ T cells sorted from spleen or lymph node cells, collected before intestinal transplant. The receptors stem from a human donor who received an intestinal transplant.

The chain recombines TRBV27 with TRBJ1-1; TRBD1 is a possible D gene (5 bases). Germline-derived CDR1 and CDR2 are MNHEY and SMNVEV (reference sequence). The CDR3 length is 15 residues. The germline V and J ends were trimmed by 4 bases and 0 bases, with 12 bases remaining between them. CDR3 loop: CASSSDRRVNTEAFF. CDR3 DNA: TGTGCCAGCAGTTCCGACAGACGGGTGAACACTGAAGCTTTCTTT.

The genes are TRBV2 and TRBJ2-2; a possible D gene is TRBD2 (5 bases). Germline V CDR1 and CDR2: SNHLY, FYNNEI. CDR3 length: 13 residues. Trimming took 4 bases from V and 5 from J, leaving 8 bases between them. The CDR3 DNA reads TGTGCCAGCAGTGCGGACTCGACCGGGGAGCTGTTTTTT. Translation gives CASSADSTGELFF.

The count of this clone is one. J is TRBJ1-2 and V is TRBV28, with D possibly matching TRBD1 (5 bases). The CDR3 sequence is 11 residues long. Germline-derived CDR1 and CDR2 are MDHEN and SYDVKM. V was trimmed by 8 bases and J by 8 bases, leaving 12 bases between them. This CDR3 reads CASGGKNGYTF. The CDR3, as DNA: TGTGCCAGCGGGGGGAAGAACGGCTACACCTTC.

This sequence joins TRBV4-1 and TRBJ1-6; maybe TRBD1 (5 bases). The CDR3 is made up of 18 amino acids. Trimming removed 5 bases from V and 3 bases from J, with 20 bases in between. Looked up from germline, CDR1 is MGHRA and CDR2 is YSYEKL. The chain's CDR3 is CASSTQGPLTSYNSPLHF. The CDR3 DNA sequence: TGCGCCAGCAGCACCCAGGGCCCTCTTACCAGCTATAATTCACCCCTCCACTTT.

The gene calls are TRBV27 and TRBJ1-4; the match to TRBD1 covers 7 bases. V lost 2 bases to trimming and J lost 0 bases; unmatched junction nucleotides: 12. Germline assignment: CDR1 MNHEY and CDR2 SMNVEV (reference sequence). The CDR3 covers 19 residues. In DNA form, the CDR3 reads TGTGCCAGCAGTTTAATATTCCGGACAGGCCCGGCAACTAATGAAAAACTGTTTTTT. It encodes CASSLIFRTGPATNEKLFF.

This rearrangement joins TRBV10-3 to TRBJ2-1; 9 nucleotides agree with TRBD2. V was pared by 0 bases and J by 1 base, with 7 bases of the junction left unmatched. Germline loops: CDR1 ENHRY, CDR2 SYGVKD. The CDR3 extends over 18 amino acids. In DNA form, the CDR3 reads TGTGCCATCAGTGAGTCGACCCAGCGGGGGGATTCCTACAATGAGCAGTTCTTC. Translated, it gives CAISESTQRGDSYNEQFF.

This rearrangement joins TRBV2 to TRBJ2-7; 7 bases line up with TRBD2. This CDR3 is 14 amino acids long. Looked up from germline, CDR1 is SNHLY and CDR2 is FYNNEI. Losses at the gene ends were 5 bases for V and 3 bases for J; bases not matched to a gene: 7. The CDR3 protein is CASSPSGTIYEQYF. The CDR3 DNA is TGTGCCAGCAGTCCTTCGGGGACTATCTACGAGCAGTACTTC.

This sequence joins TRBV19 and TRBJ2-6; D is ambiguous. The CDR3 covers 19 residues. The V end was cut by 7 bases, the J end by 2 bases, with 24 bases between. CDR1 is LNHDA and CDR2 is SQIVND in the germline V gene (reference sequence). CDR3 sequence reads: CASTNTATPPFAGANVLTF. CDR3 in DNA: TGTGCCAGTACTAATACCGCGACTCCGCCTTTTGCTGGGGCCAACGTCCTGACTTTC.

J is TRBJ2-1 and V is TRBV7-2, with a tentative D call TRBD2 (5 bases). Germline V lookup: CDR1 SGHTA, CDR2 FQGNSA. Trimming cost V 6 bases and J 1 base, with 16 bases left between them. The CDR3 has 16 residues. The CDR3 protein is CASSPAASFSYNEQFF. CDR3 DNA: TGTGCCAGCAGTCCGGCGGCTAGCTTTTCCTACAATGAGCAGTTCTTC.

The chain carries TRBV28 and TRBJ2-1, with 10 bases lining up with TRBD2. The germline CDR1 and CDR2 sequences are MDHEN and SYDVKM. The trim removed 6 bases at V and 4 bases at J, leaving 3 bases unmatched. The CDR3 runs 14 residues. CDR3 in amino acids: CASSGLAVYNEQFF. The CDR3, as DNA: TGTGCCAGCAGCGGACTAGCGGTTTACAATGAGCAGTTCTTC.

The genes are TRBV25-1 and TRBJ2-7, with no clear D. Per germline, CDR1 MGHDK and CDR2 SYGVNS. V lost 6 bases, J lost 2 bases, and 5 bases lay in between. CDR3 size: 11 residues. In nucleotides, the CDR3 is TGTGCCAGCAGCCACACCTACGAGCAGTACTTC. Translating gives CASSHTYEQYF.

The V call is TRBV5-1, the J call TRBJ2-2; a possible D gene is TRBD2 (6 bases). CDR1 is SGHRS and CDR2 is YFSETQ in the germline V gene. With 3 bases removed from V and 7 bases from J, the gap between germline ends came to 13 bases. The CDR3 is made up of 14 amino acids. CDR3 sequence: CASSWGLTVGELFF. The CDR3 DNA sequence: TGCGCCAGCAGCTGGGGACTTACGGTCGGGGAGCTGTTTTTT.

The gene calls are TRBV6-5 and TRBJ2-7, with no clear D. Germline assignment: CDR1 MNHEY and CDR2 SVGAGI. The CDR3 consists of 13 residues. The V and J ends lost 8 bases and 0 bases respectively, with 11 bases between them. The CDR3 DNA reads as TGTGCCAGCGTATCAGGTTCCTCCTACGAGCAGTACTTC. Its protein is CASVSGSSYEQYF.

The V and J genes are TRBV6-1 and TRBJ2-5; the match to TRBD2 covers 11 bases. With the DNA end fitting TRBJ2-7 better, the J assignment may be wrong. Germline assignment: CDR1 MNHNS and CDR2 SASEGT. The CDR3 sequence is 14 residues long. CDR3 DNA: TGTGCCAGCATGGTAGCGGGGGGGCCATACGAGCAGTACTTC. Translation gives CASMVAGGPYEQYF.

The J gene is TRBJ2-1, the V gene TRBV5-1; 13 positions match TRBD2. Germline lookup yields CDR1 SGHRS and CDR2 YFSETQ. With V trimmed by 3 bases and J by 12 bases, 9 bases remained unmatched. The CDR3 loop spans 15 amino acids. The CDR3 region has the DNA TGCGCCAGCAGCTCAACTAGCGGGGGGGCAGTGGTGCAGTTCTTC. Amino acids: CASSSTSGGAVVQFF.

V usage is TRBV7-8 and J usage is TRBJ2-7; TRBD1 matches at 9 bases. Germline V gene lookup returns CDR1 SGHVS and CDR2 FQNEAQ. This CDR3 is built from 15 residues. With 5 bases clipped from V and 1 base from J, the junction kept 6 bases outside the gene matches. The CDR3 loop is CASSLRTGESYEQYF. The CDR3 region has the DNA TGTGCCAGCAGCCTACGGACAGGGGAGTCCTACGAGCAGTACTTC.

The chain has TRBV9 and TRBJ2-3, with unresolved D. The V gene's germline CDR1 is SGDLS and CDR2 YYNGEE. Trimming stripped 0 bases from V and 1 base from J, with 6 bases between. CDR3 length: 14 residues. This CDR3 reads CASSVASGTDTQYF. The CDR3 DNA reads TGTGCCAGCAGCGTAGCTTCCGGCACAGATACGCAGTATTTT.

The chain joins TRBV6-1 to TRBJ2-2, with D possibly TRBD1 on 5 matching bases. The CDR3 totals 17 residues. The germline V gene has CDR1 MNHNS and CDR2 SASEGT. The V and J ends lost 2 bases and 0 bases respectively, with 13 bases between them. CDR3 region: CASSEYLATANTGELFF. The CDR3, as DNA: TGTGCCAGCAGTGAATATCTGGCGACAGCGAACACCGGGGAGCTGTTTTTT.

This chain joins TRBV5-1 and TRBJ2-2; 7 bases map to TRBD2. J gave up 4 bases and V 4 bases, and 10 bases lay outside the gene matches. Germline V lookup: CDR1 SGHRS, CDR2 YFSETQ. This CDR3 region has 16 residues. CDR3 nucleotides: TGCGCCAGCAGCAACAGGACGGGGGGAAGCACCGGGGAGCTGTTTTTT. Residues: CASSNRTGGSTGELFF.

This clone was observed a single time. The rearrangement joins TRBV4-1 to TRBJ2-5, with 9 bases matching TRBD2. Trimming at V came to 0 bases and at J to 5 bases, leaving 10 bases not matched to a gene. Germline CDR1 MGHRA, CDR2 YSYEKL. The CDR3 contains 17 residues. CDR3 sequence: CASSQDPAGGPVETQYF. The CDR3 DNA sequence: TGCGCCAGCAGCCAAGATCCTGCGGGAGGGCCGGTGGAGACCCAGTACTTC.

This chain uses TRBV6-1 with TRBJ1-2; D uncertain. The CDR3 extends over 13 amino acids. With 6 bases removed from V and 4 bases from J, the gap between germline ends came to 12 bases. Germline CDR1 reads MNHNS; CDR2 reads SASEGT. DNA of the CDR3: TGTGCCAGCAGGTTACGGTCGGGCTATGGCTACACCTTC. Its translation is CASRLRSGYGYTF.

The chain has TRBV27 and TRBJ2-7; the match to TRBD2 covers 7 bases. The CDR3 is 15 residues long. V lost 2 bases to trimming and J lost 1 base; unmatched junction nucleotides: 5. From germline, CDR1 is MNHEY and CDR2 SMNVEV (reference sequence). The CDR3 region is CASSLGSGGSYEQYF. CDR3 bases: TGTGCCAGCAGTTTAGGGTCGGGAGGATCCTACGAGCAGTACTTC.

The chain has TRBV10-2 and TRBJ1-3, with D unclear. Germline CDR1 WSHSY, CDR2 SAAADI. This CDR3 spans 14 amino acids. V lost 3 bases, J lost 3 bases, and 9 bases lay in between. The CDR3 here is CASSDGESGNTIYF. DNA for the CDR3: TGCGCCAGCAGTGACGGGGAGAGTGGAAACACCATATATTTT.

This rearrangement joins TRBV5-5 to TRBJ2-3, with D perhaps TRBD2 (7 bases). This CDR3 is built from 16 residues. V shed 4 bases and J shed 0 bases, with 15 bases lying between them. Germline-derived CDR1 and CDR2 are SGHKS and YYEKEE (reference sequence). The CDR3 DNA reads TGTGCCAGCAGCCTACGAGGGGGGGCTAGCACAGATACGCAGTATTTT. It codes for CASSLRGGASTDTQYF.

The chain carries TRBV5-6 and TRBJ2-5; 10 bases line up with TRBD1. The V gene end was trimmed by 0 bases and the J gene end by 4 bases; junction bases not matched to a gene: 3. CDR3 length equals 15 residues. Germline V gives CDR1 SGHDT, CDR2 YYEEEE. This chain's CDR3 is CASSLGDRGRETQYF. The CDR3 DNA reads TGTGCCAGCAGCTTGGGGGACAGGGGAAGAGAGACCCAGTACTTC.